This T cell receptor (beta chain) emerged from a study of CD8 T cells in ankylosing spondylitis. Notes on the study in general: Reactive arthritis synovial fluid and blood were previously reported to contain some motif variants. CD8+ by phenotype, disease-linked clones were relatively rare in peripheral blood. A motif in TCR beta, a set of roughly eight highly homologous variants, appeared characteristic of ankylosing spondylitis blood. Significant enrichment of disease-linked clones was reported in matched ankylosing spondylitis synovial fluid.

J was trimmed by 1 base and V by 0 bases; bases with no gene match: 1. CDR3 length: 16 amino acids. Germline V gene data show CDR1 as LGHNA and CDR2 as YNFKEQ. One entry per CDR3 protein results from TCRdb running MiXCR on the 5' RACE reads. Found here are some 840,000 distinct CDR3 sequences, about 12% of them singletons; the top ten hold around 0.51%. Only a few counts were recorded for this clonotype. The antigen is not known. The TCR originated in a male donor with ankylosing spondylitis. This chain connects TRBV4-2 to TRBJ2-2; 8 bases line up with TRBD2. The sequencing sample was made of blood, either unsorted or a sorted T cell fraction (not recorded which). CDR3 sequence: CASSQETSGNTGELFF. The CDR3 region has the DNA TGTGCCAGCAGCCAAGAAACTAGCGGGAACACCGGGGAGCTGTTTTTT.